This T cell receptor (beta chain) came from a study of PD-1 blockade in classical Hodgkin lymphoma. Time point meaning: cycle 4 day 1 (C4D1), after 6 weeks of nivolumab. Each and every patient relapsed after autologous stem cell transplantation, and patients got differing brentuximab vedotin exposure. Repertoires were generated with immunoSEQ multiplex PCR, while TCRdb's copy carries only in-frame clones and drops some. There are roughly 40,000 clones in the sample; just over 65% occur only once, and more than 3% lies in the top ten. Losses at the gene ends were 5 bases for V and 6 bases for J; bases not matched to a gene: 7. Germline values: CDR1 GTSNPN, CDR2 SVGIG (reference sequence). The CDR3 totals 13 residues. Overall study results and limits: The baseline diversity of complete responders showed similarity to that of newly diagnosed patients. Individuals who commenced nivolumab within less than 1 year of ASCT were excluded.

In the case of this clone: As yet, its antigen is unknown.

The V call is TRBV30, the J call TRBJ2-3; the match to TRBD2 covers 8 bases. This sequence was found in a human donor with classical Hodgkin lymphoma. Sequenced here: peripheral blood mononuclear cells (PBMCs), sampled before the fourth cycle of nivolumab. In DNA form, the CDR3 reads TGTGCCTGGGCGGGGGGCCTCACGGATACGCAGTATTTT. Translated: CAWAGGLTDTQYF. Using reference TRBV30 and TRBJ2-3 for the parts outside the CDR3, the full variable domain is SQTIHQWPATLVQPVGSPLSLECTVEGTSNPNLYWYRQAAGRGLQLLFYSVGIGQISSEVPQNLSASRPQDRQFILSSKKLLLSDSGFYLCAWAGGLTDTQYFGPGTRLTVL.